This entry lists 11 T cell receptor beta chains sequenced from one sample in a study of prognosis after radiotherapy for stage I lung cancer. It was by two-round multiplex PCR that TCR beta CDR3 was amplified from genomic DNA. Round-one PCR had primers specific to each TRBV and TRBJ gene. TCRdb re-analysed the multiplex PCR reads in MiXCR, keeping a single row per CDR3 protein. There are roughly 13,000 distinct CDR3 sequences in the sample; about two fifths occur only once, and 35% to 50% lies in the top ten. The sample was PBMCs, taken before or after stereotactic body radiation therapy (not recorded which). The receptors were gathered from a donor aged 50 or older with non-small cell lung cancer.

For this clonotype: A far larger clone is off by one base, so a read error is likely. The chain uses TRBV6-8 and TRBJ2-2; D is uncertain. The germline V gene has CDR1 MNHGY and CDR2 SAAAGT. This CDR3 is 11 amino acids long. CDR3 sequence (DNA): TGTGTCAGCATGAGGTCCGGGGAGCTGTTTTTT. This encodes CVSMRSGELFF.

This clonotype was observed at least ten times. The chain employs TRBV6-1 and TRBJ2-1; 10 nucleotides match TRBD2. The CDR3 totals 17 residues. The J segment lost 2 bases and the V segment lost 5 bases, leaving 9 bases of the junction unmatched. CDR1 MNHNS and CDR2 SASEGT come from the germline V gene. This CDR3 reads CASSPTWSGGAYNEQFF. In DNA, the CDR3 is TGTGCCAGCAGTCCTACTTGGAGCGGGGGGGCCTACAATGAGCAGTTCTTC.

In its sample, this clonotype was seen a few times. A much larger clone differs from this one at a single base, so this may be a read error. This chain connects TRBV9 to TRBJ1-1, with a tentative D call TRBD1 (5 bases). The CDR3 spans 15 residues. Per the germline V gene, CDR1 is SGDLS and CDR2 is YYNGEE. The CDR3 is CSSSAHGGGNTEAFF. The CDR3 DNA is TGTTCCAGCAGCGCCCATGGGGGGGGAAACACTGAAGCTTTCTTT.

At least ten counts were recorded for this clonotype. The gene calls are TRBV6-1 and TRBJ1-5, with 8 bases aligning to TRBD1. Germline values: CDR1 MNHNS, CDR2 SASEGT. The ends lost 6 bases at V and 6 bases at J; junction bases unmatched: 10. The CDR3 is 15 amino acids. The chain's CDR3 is CASSLEDRGGQPQHF. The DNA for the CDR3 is TGTGCCAGCAGCCTAGAAGACAGGGGTGGTCAGCCCCAGCATTTT.

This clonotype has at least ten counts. CDR3 in amino acids: CATGTQKETQYF. Written as DNA, the CDR3 is TGTGCCACCGGTACACAAAAAGAGACCCAGTACTTC. The chain links TRBV15 to TRBJ2-5, with D uncertain. V was clipped by 8 bases and J by 3 bases, with 10 bases between them. Germline CDR1 reads LNHNV; CDR2 reads YYDKDF (reference sequence). This CDR3 region has 12 residues.

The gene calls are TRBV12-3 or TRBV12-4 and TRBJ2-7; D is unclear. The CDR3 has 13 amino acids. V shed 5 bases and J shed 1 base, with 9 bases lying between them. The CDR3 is CASSIPPSYEQYF. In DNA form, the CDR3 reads TGTGCCAGCAGTATCCCGCCATCCTACGAGCAGTACTTC.

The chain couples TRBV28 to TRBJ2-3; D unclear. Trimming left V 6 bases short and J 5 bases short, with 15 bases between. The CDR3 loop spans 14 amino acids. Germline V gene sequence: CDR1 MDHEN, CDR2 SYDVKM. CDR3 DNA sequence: TGTGCCAGCAGAAGACGTAGAATCAAAGATACGCAGTATTTT. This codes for CASRRRRIKDTQYF.

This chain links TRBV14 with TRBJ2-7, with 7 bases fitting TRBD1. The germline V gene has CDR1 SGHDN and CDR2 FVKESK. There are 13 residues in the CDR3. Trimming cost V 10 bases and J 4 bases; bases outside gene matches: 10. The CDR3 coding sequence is TGTGCCACCCAGACAGGGCGGGTTTACGAGCAGTACTTC. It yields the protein CATQTGRVYEQYF.

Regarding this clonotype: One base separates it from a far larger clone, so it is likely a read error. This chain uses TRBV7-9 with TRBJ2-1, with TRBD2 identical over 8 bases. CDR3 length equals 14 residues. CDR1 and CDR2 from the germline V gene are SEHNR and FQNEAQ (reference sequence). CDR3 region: CAGSSRTSRNEQFF. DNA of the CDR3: TGTGCCGGCAGCTCGAGGACTAGCAGGAATGAGCAGTTCTTC.

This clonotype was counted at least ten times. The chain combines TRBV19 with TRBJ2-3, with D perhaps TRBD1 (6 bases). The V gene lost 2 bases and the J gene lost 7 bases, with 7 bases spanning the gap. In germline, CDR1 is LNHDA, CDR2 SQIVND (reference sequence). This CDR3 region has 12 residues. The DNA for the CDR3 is TGTGCCAGTAGTATACAGGGGCATACGCAGTATTTT. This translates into CASSIQGHTQYF.

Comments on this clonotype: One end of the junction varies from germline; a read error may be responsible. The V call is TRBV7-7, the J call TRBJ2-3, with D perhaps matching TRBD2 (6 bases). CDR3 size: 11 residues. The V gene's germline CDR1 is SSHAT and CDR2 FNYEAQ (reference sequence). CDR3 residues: CASSGGDTQYF. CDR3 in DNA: TGTGCTAGCAGTGGGGGGGATACGCAGTATTTT.